This is a list of T cell receptor beta chains from one sample in a study of T-cell reconstitution after alpha-beta-depleted transplantation in children. TCRdb independently ran MiXCR on the PCR reads; one entry per CDR3 protein. The profile shows about 830,000 distinct CDR3 sequences, 16% of them singletons. Sample: PBMCs, mostly from graft donor cells, taken 360 days after TCRalphabeta/CD19-depleted stem cell transplant. Receptors were obtained from a male patient aged 10 to 17 who had a stem cell transplant for acute lymphoblastic leukemia, so the T cells may come from the graft donor. The CDR3 runs from the conserved cysteine through the conserved F or W. Only part of the rows carry a size: once, few, many, or a class if the clone is expanded.

15 | NA | TRBJ2-3 | TRBV20-1 | CSATRTSGSTYTQYF
15 | NA | TRBJ1-1 | TRBV20-1 | CSARDPGAADTEAFF
12 | NA | TRBJ2-7 | TRBV29-1 | CSVQGDSYEQYF
19 | NA | TRBJ2-7 | TRBV10-3 | CAISESTRVAHESSYEQYF
14 | NA | TRBJ2-1 | TRBV12-3/TRBV12-4 | CASSLVGVRNEQFF
13 | few | TRBJ2-7 | TRBV5-1 | CASSSSTGYEQYF
13 | few | TRBJ1-3 | TRBV5-1 | CATSTGHGNTIYF
16 | few | TRBJ2-1 | TRBV4-1 | CASSQAGLAGPHEQFF
14 | NA | TRBJ2-5 | TRBV12-3/TRBV12-4 | CASSLAPSQETQYF
14 | NA | TRBJ1-1 | TRBV7-9 | CASSPEVMNTEAFF
14 | few | TRBJ1-2 | TRBV20-1 | CSARRKGANYGYTF
13 | NA | TRBJ2-7 | TRBV20-1 | CSASSGVSYEQYF
16 | NA | TRBJ1-5 | TRBV25-1 | CASAPLGQGSNQPQHF
15 | few | TRBJ1-5 | TRBV6-1 | CASSEQVLSNQPQHF
18 | NA | TRBJ2-2 | TRBV11-1 | CASSLDGLAGTNTGELFF
15 | NA | TRBJ1-5 | TRBV28 | CASSLKAGTNQPQHF
14 | NA | TRBJ2-7 | TRBV4-2 | CASSQVDFSYEQYF
15 | many | TRBJ1-5 | TRBV29-1 | CSVVLGGGSDQPQHF
12 | many | TRBJ1-1 | TRBV29-1 | CSVGGRSGGAFF
17 | few | TRBJ1-5 | TRBV4-1 | CASSHSPGGLIHQPQHF
14 | NA | TRBJ2-1 | TRBV7-3 | CASSPHAGDNEQFF
17 | few | TRBJ2-1 | TRBV5-1 | CASSLGWTGRWDNEQFF
13 | NA | TRBJ1-2 | TRBV29-1 | CSVERGQHYGYTF
15 | NA | TRBJ2-1 | TRBV29-1 | CSVGGLAQGYNEQFF
15 | NA | TRBJ2-7 | TRBV7-2 | CASSLGSARTYEQYF
14 | few | TRBJ2-1 | TRBV24-1 | CATSATGWDNEQFF
15 | NA | TRBJ1-2 | TRBV12-3/TRBV12-4 | CASSTHGQVIYGYTF
12 | NA | TRBJ2-3 | TRBV20-1 | CSATSGADTQYF
14 | few | TRBJ2-3 | TRBV6-1 | CASRHRGGVDTQYF
15 | NA | TRBJ2-3 | TRBV18 | CASSPLASGADTQYF
18 | NA | TRBJ2-4 | TRBV20-1 | CSARAPRGYEIAKNIQYF
13 | few | TRBJ1-1 | TRBV6-1 | CASSKRGPTEAFF
14 | many | TRBJ2-2 | TRBV29-1 | CSVTQGTGTGELFF
10 | once | TRBJ1-1 | TRBV29-1 | CSVAQIEAFF
15 | many | TRBJ2-2 | TRBV6-4 | CASSPGLWGTGELFF
13 | NA | TRBJ1-2 | TRBV7-6 | CASSSGTDFGYTF
14 | few | TRBJ2-2 | TRBV4-1 | CASSPGQYTGELFF
15 | many | TRBJ2-5 | TRBV29-1 | CSVPGGGGFRETQYF
11 | many | TRBJ2-1 | TRBV29-1 | CSVDTNNEQFF
15 | few | TRBJ2-7 | TRBV29-1 | CSVGGGLPDSYEQYF
13 | few | TRBJ2-2 | TRBV29-1 | CSAVVFQTGELFF
17 | NA | TRBJ2-3 | TRBV21-1 | CASSLPDKRESTDTQYF
18 | few | TRBJ2-1 | TRBV18 | CASSPRTRLVSSYNEQFF
19 | NA | TRBJ1-1 | TRBV11-1 | CASSLARIQGALRGTEAFF
12 | NA | TRBJ1-1 | TRBV5-1 | CASSLGGLVAFF
16 | few | TRBJ2-3 | TRBV5-1 | CASSLTSLPTTDTQYF
15 | NA | TRBJ2-5 | TRBV27 | CASSWRGEGQETQYF